The clone carrying this TCR beta chain came up a few times. The data belong to a study of blood T cell repertoires in COVID-19. The wider study: Sources were T cells, B-cell-depleted T cells, or PBMCs; the material itself was cDNA or gDNA.

Libraries were prepared by immunoSEQ multiplex PCR; TCRdb keeps only in-frame clonotypes and omits some of them. This sample has fewer than 350,000 clones, with roughly 90% found just once. Trimming removed 0 bases from V and 5 bases from J; junction bases left unmatched: 11. CDR1 SGHNT and CDR2 YYREEE come from the germline V gene (reference sequence). This CDR3 is built from 17 residues. The chain recombines TRBV5-4 with TRBJ2-5; 9 nucleotides line up with TRBD1. Source material: PBMCs or T cells enriched from blood (not recorded which). The sequence was obtained from a woman aged 30 to 39 who had been exposed to COVID-19. The CDR3 DNA sequence: TGTGCCAGCAGCTTGGGACAGGGGGGGATAGGCCTGGAGACCCAGTACTTC. It codes for CASSLGQGGIGLETQYF.